A single sample is the source of the 12 T cell receptor beta chains below, sequenced in a study of T cell repertoires in cytomegalovirus infection. Their antigens remain unidentified. Via MiXCR, TCRdb re-called the reads, giving one row per CDR3 protein. The sample consists of approximately 1,000,000 distinct CDR3 sequences, around 32% of them appearing once. Sequenced material: cultured CD8+ T cells from PBMCs, taken from culture after CMV antigen stimulation. The receptors were gathered from a human donor in good health (CMV status not recorded). Some clones in this sample may be carry-over from other donors' samples.

This clonotype was seen more than once but under ten times. The chain employs TRBV24-1 and TRBJ1-2; D ambiguous. Germline V gene data show CDR1 as KGHDR and CDR2 as SFDVKD. Trimming pared 4 bases from V and 2 bases from J, leaving 7 bases between. The CDR3 spans 13 residues. The DNA of the CDR3 is TGTGCCACCAGTGAAGGAGTCAACTATGGCTACACCTTC. Translated: CATSEGVNYGYTF.

The chain uses TRBV29-1 and TRBJ2-7; D gene unclear. CDR3 length: 12 residues. Between the trimmed V and J ends, which lost 0 bases and 2 bases, there was a span of 5 bases. Germline V lookup: CDR1 SQVTM, CDR2 ANQGSEA. The DNA for the CDR3 is TGCAGCGTTGAAGATCGTCCCTACGAGCAGTACTTC. Its translation: CSVEDRPYEQYF.

The table lists this clonotype with a few counts. The chain is built from TRBV7-6 and TRBJ2-1; D is perhaps TRBD2 (6 bases). Germline CDR1 reads SGHVS; CDR2 reads FNYEAQ. Trimming removed 4 bases from V and 6 bases from J, with 16 bases in between. This CDR3 is 15 amino acids long. The CDR3 region is CASSWGLPGGNEQFF. The CDR3 nucleotides are TGTGCCAGCAGCTGGGGACTTCCCGGTGGCAATGAGCAGTTCTTC.

This chain uses TRBV5-5 with TRBJ1-1; the D gene is possibly TRBD1 (6 bases). Trimming took 6 bases from V and 5 from J, leaving 11 bases between them. Germline V gives CDR1 SGHKS, CDR2 YYEKEE (reference sequence). This CDR3 is built from 12 residues. CDR3 residues: CASMGRGTEAFF. CDR3 DNA sequence: TGTGCCAGCATGGGAAGGGGGACTGAAGCTTTCTTT.

The chain combines TRBV29-1 with TRBJ1-2; 8 bases align to TRBD1. CDR3 length: 12 amino acids. Germline V CDR1 and CDR2: SQVTM, ANQGSEA. Trimming cost V 6 bases and J 3 bases; bases outside gene matches: 3. The CDR3 sequence: CSVLTGDYGYTF. The CDR3 DNA reads as TGCAGCGTCCTGACAGGGGACTATGGCTACACCTTC.

The V call is TRBV11-2, the J call TRBJ1-5, with unresolved D. Germline lookup yields CDR1 SGHAT and CDR2 FQNNGV. CDR3 length equals 15 residues. The V and J ends lost 3 bases and 6 bases respectively, with 15 bases between them. Written as DNA, the CDR3 is TGTGCCAGCAGCTTGTTGCCCGGCGTTGGTCAGCCCCAGCATTTT. Amino acids: CASSLLPGVGQPQHF.

This chain links TRBV19 with TRBJ2-4; D possibly corresponds to TRBD2 (6 bases). This CDR3 spans 11 amino acids. Trimming stripped 5 bases from V and 14 bases from J, with 13 bases between. Germline CDR1 is LNHDA and CDR2 is SQIVND (reference sequence). The CDR3: CASSWGDAEYF. CDR3 DNA: TGTGCCAGTAGTTGGGGGGACGCGGAGTACTTC.

This clonotype came up many times. The gene calls are TRBV7-2 and TRBJ1-6; TRBD1 matches at 9 bases. With V trimmed by 6 bases and J by 7 bases, 7 bases remained unmatched. The CDR3 runs to 15 residues. Germline V CDR1 and CDR2: SGHTA, FQGNSA. CDR3 sequence reads: CASRQTGGTNSPLHF. CDR3 DNA: TGTGCCAGCAGGCAGACAGGGGGAACCAATTCACCCCTCCACTTT.

This clonotype appeared many times. This chain uses TRBV12-3 or TRBV12-4 with TRBJ2-7, with TRBD2 matching 8 bases. This CDR3 has 15 amino acids. V was pared by 1 base and J by 0 bases, with 2 bases of the junction left unmatched. The CDR3 DNA is TGTGCCAGCAGTTTAGGCGGGGGGATCTCCTACGAGCAGTACGTC. It codes for CASSLGGGISYEQYV.

In its sample, this clonotype was seen a few times. The chain joins TRBV6-5 to TRBJ1-2; 9 bases fit TRBD1. Germline CDR1 is MNHEY and CDR2 is SVGAGI. V gave up 0 bases and J gave up 2 bases; unmatched junction bases: 10. This CDR3 has 18 amino acids. CDR3 loop: CASSYSSGTGGSNYGYTF. DNA for the CDR3: TGTGCCAGCAGTTACTCGTCCGGTACAGGGGGCAGCAACTATGGCTACACCTTC.

This chain's CDR3 is CSARGDRVGNEQYF. The CDR3 DNA sequence: TGCAGTGCTAGAGGTGACAGGGTGGGAAACGAGCAGTACTTC. This chain connects TRBV20-1 to TRBJ2-7; 7 bases agree with TRBD1. This CDR3 spans 14 amino acids. With 1 base clipped from V and 5 bases from J, the junction kept 8 bases outside the gene matches. From germline, CDR1 is DFQATT and CDR2 SNEGSKA (reference sequence).

Here the CDR3 reads CASSIDDRGIAEAFF. CDR3 coding DNA: TGTGCCAGTAGTATTGACGACAGGGGGATCGCTGAAGCTTTCTTT. V usage is TRBV19 and J usage is TRBJ1-1, with 9 bases matching TRBD1. Germline V gives CDR1 LNHDA, CDR2 SQIVND (reference sequence). CDR3 length: 15 residues. Losses at the gene ends were 3 bases for V and 6 bases for J; bases not matched to a gene: 8.